What follows are 7 T cell receptor beta chains derived from one specimen sequenced in a study of blood T cell repertoires in COVID-19. Assay used: immunoSEQ multiplex PCR; TCRdb lists only in-frame clones, some missing. The sample contains 350,000 to 400,000 clones, 80% to 90% of which appear only once. The sample taken for sequencing was PBMCs or T cells enriched from blood (not recorded which). The receptors were sampled from a man aged 18 to 30 who had recovered from COVID-19.

CDR3 sequence: CASSLAGDGELFF. The CDR3 bases are TGTGCCAGCAGTTTAGCGGGTGACGGGGAGCTGTTTTTT. This chain links TRBV27 with TRBJ2-2; possible D gene TRBD2, 5 bases. V was pared by 2 bases and J by 7 bases, with 8 bases between. The CDR3 totals 13 residues. CDR1 MNHEY and CDR2 SMNVEV come from the germline V gene (reference sequence).

The J gene is TRBJ1-3, the V gene TRBV25-1; 7 bases match TRBD1. This CDR3 spans 14 amino acids. V was clipped by 5 bases and J by 1 base; unmatched bases: 2. Germline values: CDR1 MGHDK, CDR2 SYGVNS. The CDR3 DNA sequence: TGTGCCAGCAGTCAGGGGGGTTCTGGAAACACCATATATTTT. Its protein product is CASSQGGSGNTIYF.

The CDR3 region has the DNA TGCGCCAGCAGCCAAGAGGAACTAAGCACAGATACGCAGTATTTT. Its protein product is CASSQEELSTDTQYF. The rearrangement links TRBV4-1 to TRBJ2-3; the D is unclear. Trimming took off 0 bases at V and 0 bases at J, with 7 bases between the two ends. Germline CDR1 reads MGHRA; CDR2 reads YSYEKL. The CDR3 runs 15 residues.

V is TRBV15 and J is TRBJ1-2; D is perhaps TRBD1 (6 bases). This CDR3 has 14 residues. Germline V gene sequence: CDR1 LNHNV, CDR2 YYDKDF (reference sequence). Trimming cost V 1 base and J 2 bases, with 8 bases left between them. CDR3 nucleotides: TGTGCCACCAGCAGAGTAAGGGGGAACTATGGCTACACCTTC. It is translated as CATSRVRGNYGYTF.

The J gene is TRBJ1-2, the V gene TRBV24-1; D is undetermined. This CDR3 spans 12 amino acids. The V gene's germline CDR1 is KGHDR and CDR2 SFDVKD. V lost 9 bases to trimming and J lost 3 bases, with 10 bases between them. The CDR3 protein is CATLSTDYGYTF. CDR3 sequence (DNA): TGTGCCACCCTCTCGACTGACTATGGCTACACCTTC.

V gene TRBV5-1 combines with J gene TRBJ2-2; D possibly corresponds to TRBD1 (5 bases). There are 16 residues in the CDR3. Per germline, CDR1 SGHRS and CDR2 YFSETQ. Trimming removed 0 bases from V and 4 bases from J, with 13 bases in between. The CDR3 DNA reads TGCGCCAGCAGCTTGGCCGTGGGGCCAGGCACCGGGGAGCTGTTTTTT. This encodes CASSLAVGPGTGELFF.

The gene calls are TRBV28 and TRBJ1-2; weak D call: TRBD1 (5 bases). Germline CDR1 is MDHEN and CDR2 is SYDVKM. The ends were cut back, 8 bases at V and 2 bases at J, with 15 bases in the middle. The CDR3 runs to 14 residues. The CDR3: CASQTGQQNYGYTF. DNA of the CDR3: TGTGCCAGCCAAACCGGACAACAAAACTATGGCTACACCTTC.